This TCR beta chain is from a study of T cell changes during pregnancy in multiple sclerosis (dated by TCRdb to about 2019). Context from the whole study: In women with multiple sclerosis, the researchers looked at how the T cell repertoire shifted as pregnancy progressed.

Library generation was performed with the immunoSEQ multiplex PCR assay. What TCRdb holds here is the immuneACCESS table cut down to in-frame rearrangements. Part of the clones is not present; checked against another copy, under half of the missing clones reflect an unresolved V gene, and the others are unexplained. This sample gives about 110,000 clones in total; roughly 90% of them show up just once. The top ten clones comprise around 3.5% of the sample. This clone appeared a few times. It lacks a known antigen. No base quality information exists; no much larger clone differs at one position. Between the V and J ends, shortened by 5 bases and 0 bases respectively, the junction contains 8 bases. Looking up the germline V gene (reference sequence) yields CDR1 LNHDA and CDR2 SQIVND. The CDR3 contains 14 residues, cysteine and phenylalanine counted. Just the 42-base CDR3 DNA is kept, in frame starting at base 1.

The receptor comes from a female donor with multiple sclerosis, enrolled in a pregnancy study. The chain employs TRBV19 and TRBJ1-5, with no confidently assigned D gene. The material sequenced was peripheral blood, taken after pregnancy. Here the CDR3 is given as CASSLAYSNQPQHF. The bases read TGTGCCAGTAGTCTAGCTTATAGCAATCAGCCCCAGCATTTT.